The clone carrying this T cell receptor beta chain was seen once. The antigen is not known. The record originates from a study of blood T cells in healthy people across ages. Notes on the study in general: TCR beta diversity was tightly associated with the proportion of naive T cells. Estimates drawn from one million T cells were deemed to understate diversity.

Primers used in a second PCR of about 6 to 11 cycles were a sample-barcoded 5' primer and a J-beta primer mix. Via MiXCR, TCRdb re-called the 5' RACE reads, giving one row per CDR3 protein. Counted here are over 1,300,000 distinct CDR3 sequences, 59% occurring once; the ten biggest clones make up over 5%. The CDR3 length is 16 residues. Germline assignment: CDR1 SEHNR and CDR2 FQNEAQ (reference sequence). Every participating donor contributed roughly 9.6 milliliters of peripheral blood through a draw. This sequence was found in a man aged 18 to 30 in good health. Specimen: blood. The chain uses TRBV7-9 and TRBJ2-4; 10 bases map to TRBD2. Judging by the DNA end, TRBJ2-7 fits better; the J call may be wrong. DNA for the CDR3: TGTGCCAGCAGCACACATACTAGCGGGACCCTCTACGAGCAGTACTTC. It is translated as CASSTHTSGTLYEQYF.